The 8 T cell receptor beta chains below all came from one sample that was sequenced in a study of immune characterization of retroperitoneal liposarcoma. TCRdb called the PCR reads again in MiXCR, with one record for every CDR3 protein. This sample has approximately 9,800 distinct CDR3 sequences, with about 30% found just once. The sample comprised tumor tissue. These receptors originate from a female donor with retroperitoneal liposarcoma.

This clonotype was counted at least ten times. CDR3: CASSAGTSSYNEQYF. The CDR3 DNA follows: TGTGCCAGCAGCGCAGGGACTAGCTCCTACAATGAGCAGTACTTC. V usage is TRBV7-8 and J usage is TRBJ2-1; 9 bases fit TRBD2. The DNA end is more similar to TRBJ2-7, so the J call may be wrong. Germline CDR1 and CDR2: SGHVS and FQNEAQ. The CDR3 is made up of 15 amino acids.

This clonotype was recorded many times. This chain uses TRBV6-1 with TRBJ2-7; TRBD1 might be the D (5 bases). This CDR3 comprises 14 residues. Deletions cut 5 bases from V and 3 bases from J, with 14 bases between. CDR1 MNHNS and CDR2 SASEGT come from the germline V gene. CDR3 coding DNA: TGTGCCAGCAGTTCCCCCCAGGGTGGCTACGAGCAGTACTTC. Amino acid sequence: CASSSPQGGYEQYF.

This clonotype was found a few times. The chain couples TRBV6-1 to TRBJ2-1; D ambiguous. The V gene lost 7 bases and the J gene lost 13 bases, with 17 bases spanning the gap. The CDR3 is 12 amino acids. The germline gives CDR1 MNHNS, CDR2 SASEGT. DNA of the CDR3: TGTGCCAGCAAGAACGGAATCTTTTCTCAGTTCTTC. Amino acid sequence: CASKNGIFSQFF.

This sequence joins TRBV27 and TRBJ2-7; TRBD2 matches 16 bases. Trimming cost V 5 bases and J 10 bases; bases outside gene matches: 8. This CDR3 comprises 15 residues. Germline CDR1 and CDR2: MNHEY and SMNVEV (reference sequence). CDR3 in amino acids: CASSPGLAGGPKQYF. The DNA for the CDR3 is TGTGCCAGCAGTCCGGGACTAGCGGGAGGGCCAAAACAGTACTTC.

This clonotype ranks as medium-sized. The chain links TRBV7-6 to TRBJ2-5, with D perhaps TRBD2 (6 bases). Germline lookup yields CDR1 SGHVS and CDR2 FNYEAQ. Trimming took off 3 bases at V and 5 bases at J, with 16 bases between the two ends. The CDR3 runs to 15 residues. In DNA form, the CDR3 reads TGTGCCAGCAGCTTCGGACTGAGTGGGGGGGAGACCCAGTACTTC. It translates to CASSFGLSGGETQYF.

The chain joins TRBV10-1 to TRBJ2-1, with 11 bases fitting TRBD1. Losses at the gene ends were 1 base for V and 6 bases for J; bases not matched to a gene: 2. CDR1 is WNHNN, CDR2 SYGVQD, per germline (reference sequence). The CDR3 loop spans 15 amino acids. Written as DNA, the CDR3 is TGCGCCAGCAGTGAGTGGGACAGGGGGGCCAATGAGCAGTTCTTC. Residues: CASSEWDRGANEQFF.

This clonotype appeared a single time. This chain uses TRBV27 with TRBJ2-3; tentatively, D is TRBD2 (6 bases). Germline CDR1 reads MNHEY; CDR2 reads SMNVEV (reference sequence). Between the trimmed V and J ends, which lost 4 bases and 2 bases, there was a span of 13 bases. CDR3 length: 15 residues. The chain's CDR3 is CASSSTGDFTDTQYF. The CDR3 DNA sequence: TGTGCCAGCAGTTCTACGGGAGACTTCACAGATACGCAGTATTTT.

The rearrangement uses TRBV7-2 and TRBJ2-5; D possibly corresponds to TRBD2 (6 bases). The CDR3 runs 14 residues. CDR1 is SGHTA and CDR2 is FQGNSA in the germline V gene. V was clipped by 3 bases and J by 4 bases, with 12 bases between them. The DNA of the CDR3 is TGTGCCAGCAGCTTTGCGCGGGGCGGAGAGACCCAGTACTTC. Translation: CASSFARGGETQYF.